This T cell receptor beta chain is from a study of blood T cell repertoires in COVID-19. Across the study: T cells, B-cell-depleted T cells, or PBMCs provided the cDNA or gDNA that served as material.

The CDR3 is 15 residues long. The V segment lost 3 bases and the J segment 0 bases; nucleotides outside the gene matches: 2. Germline V gives CDR1 SGHTA, CDR2 FQGNSA. Methods used by the authors: It was from reference gene primer amplification that nucleated cell counts were estimated. Sequencing used immunoSEQ multiplex PCR; TCRdb keeps in-frame clones, though not all of them. V, J and clone size reflect that table, while D and trimming were determined from the DNA. The sample lists about 130,000 clones; 75% to 90% were seen once. Sequencing was carried out using PBMCs or T cells enriched from blood (not recorded which). The chain carries TRBV7-2 and TRBJ1-1; 9 bases map to TRBD1. The receptor's source is a woman aged 50 to 60 who had recovered from COVID-19. Here the CDR3 DNA reads TGTGCCAGCAGCTTGGGGACAGGGATGAACACTGAAGCTTTCTTT. It translates to CASSLGTGMNTEAFF.